This TCR beta chain was captured in a study of blood T cell repertoires in COVID-19. The wider study: Donors in the United States, Italy and Spain gave samples during acute or convalescent COVID-19.

Libraries were prepared by immunoSEQ multiplex PCR; TCRdb keeps only in-frame clonotypes and omits some of them. The profile shows under 250,000 clones, more than 70% of them singletons. In germline, CDR1 is LNHDA, CDR2 SQIVND (reference sequence). Trimming pared 5 bases from V and 2 bases from J, leaving 10 bases between. The CDR3 length is 15 residues. The clonotype comes from a man aged 45 to 65 with active or convalescent COVID-19. The sequencing input was peripheral blood. The chain recombines TRBV19 with TRBJ2-6; D is undetermined. This CDR3 reads CASSGLSTGANVLTF. As DNA, the CDR3 is TGTGCCAGTAGTGGTTTGAGTACTGGGGCCAACGTCCTGACTTTC.